Described below is a single TCR beta chain sequence and its context. The data were obtained in a study of blood T cell repertoires in COVID-19. On the study more broadly: The United States, Italy and Spain provided the acute and convalescent COVID-19 samples. PBMCs, B-cell-depleted T cells, or T cells provided the cDNA or gDNA that made up the material.

In the original processing: For nucleated cells, counts were estimated from reference gene primer amplification. Sequenced by immunoSEQ multiplex PCR; TCRdb stores in-frame clones only, minus some. V, J and clone size reflect that table, while D and trimming were determined from the DNA. The table includes approximately 410,000 clones, roughly 85% detected once. CDR1 and CDR2 (germline): MNHEY, SVGAGI. Trimming pared 6 bases from V and 5 bases from J, leaving 13 bases between. This CDR3 has 13 amino acids. Sequenced material: peripheral blood. The rearrangement links TRBV6-5 to TRBJ1-1, with TRBD1 as a possible D gene (5 bases). The clonotype was recovered from a woman aged 25 to 45 with active or convalescent COVID-19. The chain's CDR3 is CASRRGGFTEAFF. Here the CDR3 DNA reads TGTGCCAGCAGGCGGGGGGGTTTTACTGAAGCTTTCTTT.